The source of this T cell receptor (beta chain) is a study of T cell repertoires in aging, cancer and after chemotherapy. About the research overall: Clear clonal overlap appeared across healthy donor samples taken over several months to years. The whole study produced a dataset of several million TCR reads. General observations from the study: Untreated cancer patients had significantly lower blood TCR diversity than age-matched healthy donors. The repertoire data cannot show anything about immunological memory following chemotherapy.

The CDR3 has 14 amino acids. The germline V and J ends were trimmed by 0 bases and 4 bases, with 12 bases remaining between them. Germline loops: CDR1 DFQATT, CDR2 SNEGSKA (reference sequence). Amplification of TCR beta used genomic DNA extracted from peripheral blood. On this clonotype: Its cognate antigen is unknown.

A mixed TRB-A/B primer pool amplified rearranged TRB by multiplex touch-down PCR. Each CDR3 protein gets one entry after TCRdb re-called the multiplex PCR reads with MiXCR. The sample holds roughly 5,000 distinct CDR3 sequences, around 42% seen once. The V and J genes are TRBV20-1 and TRBJ2-5; D possibly corresponds to TRBD1 (5 bases). The sample was blood. This TCR derives from a human donor in good health. The CDR3, as DNA: TGCAGTGCTAGAGATAGGGGCCTGCCAGAGACCCAGTACTTC. Translating gives CSARDRGLPETQYF.